The 5 T cell receptor beta chains below come from one sample, sequenced in a study of response to subunit inactivated influenza vaccine. TCRdb itself ran the RT-PCR reads through MiXCR, one entry per CDR3 protein. The sample lists 250,000 to 350,000 distinct CDR3 sequences, roughly 20% occurring once. This sample comprised PBMCs from blood, obtained less than 22 months after vaccination. These receptor sequences come from a man aged 50-75 years who received an inactivated influenza vaccine.

This clonotype was found a few times. The chain recombines TRBV20-1 with TRBJ1-3, with D hard to call. The CDR3 extends over 15 amino acids. The germline CDR1 and CDR2 sequences are DFQATT and SNEGSKA (reference sequence). V was clipped by 0 bases and J by 0 bases, with 9 bases between them. The CDR3 region has the DNA TGCAGTGCTAGAGATCGCGGATTCTCTGGAAACACCATATATTTT. This codes for CSARDRGFSGNTIYF.

The chain couples TRBV9 to TRBJ1-4; the match to TRBD1 covers 8 bases. Looked up from germline, CDR1 is SGDLS and CDR2 is YYNGEE. V gave up 3 bases and J gave up 4 bases; unmatched junction bases: 5. The CDR3 consists of 15 residues. The CDR3 nucleotides read TGTGCCAGCAGCGGGGGGACAGGCTATAATGAAAAACTGTTTTTT. Residues: CASSGGTGYNEKLFF.

This chain connects TRBV18 to TRBJ1-4; D may be TRBD1 (6 bases). This CDR3 region has 18 residues. V lost 3 bases and J lost 0, with 17 bases in between. Germline V gene data show CDR1 as KGHSH and CDR2 as LQKENI. The CDR3 loop is CASSPTMVQGATNEKLFF. For the CDR3, the DNA is TGTGCCAGCTCACCTACCATGGTACAGGGCGCAACTAATGAAAAACTGTTTTTT.

The rearrangement joins TRBV6-5 to TRBJ2-7; TRBD1 matches 9 bases. This CDR3 spans 15 amino acids. Unmatched junction bases numbered 6, after V lost 3 bases and J lost 3 bases. Per germline, CDR1 MNHEY and CDR2 SVGAGI. Here the CDR3 DNA reads TGTGCCAGCAGTTATATCTTGGGACAGGGCTACGAGCAGTACTTC. Protein sequence: CASSYILGQGYEQYF.

The V gene is TRBV20-1, the J gene TRBJ1-1; D uncertain. From germline, CDR1 is DFQATT and CDR2 SNEGSKA (reference sequence). The CDR3 covers 12 residues. Trimming left V 1 base short and J 5 bases short, with 8 bases between. The CDR3: CSARGLRTEAFF. DNA of the CDR3: TGCAGTGCTAGAGGGCTGAGAACTGAAGCTTTCTTT.